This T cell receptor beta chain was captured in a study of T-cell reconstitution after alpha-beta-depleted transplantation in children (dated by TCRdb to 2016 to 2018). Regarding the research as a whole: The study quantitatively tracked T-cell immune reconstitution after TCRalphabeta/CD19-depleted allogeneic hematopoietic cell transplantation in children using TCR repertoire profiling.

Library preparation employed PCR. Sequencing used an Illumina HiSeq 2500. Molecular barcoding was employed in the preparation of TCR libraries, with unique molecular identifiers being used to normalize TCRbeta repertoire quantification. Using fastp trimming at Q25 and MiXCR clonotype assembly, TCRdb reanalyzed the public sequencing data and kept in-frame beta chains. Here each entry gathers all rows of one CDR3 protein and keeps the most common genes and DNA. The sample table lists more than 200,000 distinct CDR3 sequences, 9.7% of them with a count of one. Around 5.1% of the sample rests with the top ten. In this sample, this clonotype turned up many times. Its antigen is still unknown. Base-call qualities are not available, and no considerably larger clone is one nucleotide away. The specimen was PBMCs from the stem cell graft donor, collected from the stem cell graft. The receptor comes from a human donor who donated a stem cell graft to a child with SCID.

The CDR3 reads CSAGYRDRGARDTQYF. In nucleotides, the sequence is TGCAGTGCTGGGTACCGGGACAGGGGGGCGAGGGATACGCAGTATTTT. The sequence links TRBV20-1 to TRBJ2-3; 11 central nucleotides agree with TRBD1. Clipping removes 5 bases from V and 6 bases from J, with 13 as the unmatched junction base count. The germline V gene (reference sequence) specifies DFQATT as CDR1 and SNEGSKA as CDR2. The CDR3 has 16 amino acids, counting the end cysteine and phenylalanine. Solely the CDR3 DNA is kept, with 48 bases framed from the first base.